One and the same sample provided the 11 T cell receptor beta chains below, sequenced in a study of vaccination and CD4 T cells after COVID-19. No antigens are known for them. Treatment of the sample: 10-day PBMC culture with coronavirus spike peptide pools or control peptides (ViraFEST assay). Sequencing of the DNA from cultured CD4+ T cells was carried out with the Oncomine TCR Beta short-read assay. Each CDR3 protein gets one entry after TCRdb re-called the PCR reads with MiXCR. The table records some 15,000 distinct CDR3 sequences, approximately 55% of them present only once. The specimen comprised CD4+ T cells from blood, cultured in vitro, sampled before SARS-CoV-2 vaccination. The source of these receptors is a human donor who had recovered from COVID-19.

The chain carries TRBV20-1 and TRBJ2-7; tentatively, D is TRBD1 (5 bases). Deletions cut 0 bases from V and 3 bases from J, with 12 bases between. The germline gives CDR1 DFQATT, CDR2 SNEGSKA (reference sequence). This CDR3 has 14 residues. The CDR3 loop reads CSARDPKGNYEQYF. DNA for the CDR3: TGCAGTGCTAGAGATCCTAAGGGGAACTACGAGCAGTACTTC.

The rearrangement joins TRBV6-2 or TRBV6-3 to TRBJ1-1, with 7 bases aligning to TRBD1. The germline gives CDR1 MNHEY, CDR2 SVGEGT. This CDR3 spans 15 amino acids. The junction had 7 bases not matched to a gene; V was cut back by 6 bases and J by 0 bases. The CDR3 DNA is TGTGCCAGCAGACAACGGGACAGATTGAACACTGAAGCTTTCTTT. This sequence encodes CASRQRDRLNTEAFF.

The V and J genes are TRBV12-3 or TRBV12-4 and TRBJ1-5, with TRBD1 identical over 7 bases. The V gene end was trimmed by 5 bases and the J gene end by 6 bases; junction bases not matched to a gene: 7. The CDR3 spans 14 residues. CDR3 coding DNA: TGTGCCAGCAGTGGAGACAGGGTAGGTCAGCCCCAGCATTTT. Translating gives CASSGDRVGQPQHF.

By share, this clonotype ranks as medium-sized. V usage is TRBV6-5 and J usage is TRBJ1-2; D gene uncertain. The CDR3 spans 13 residues. Looked up from germline, CDR1 is MNHEY and CDR2 is SVGAGI. V was clipped by 2 bases and J by 1 base, with 5 bases between them. The CDR3 bases are TGTGCCAGCAGTTACGCCAGTAACTATGGCTACACCTTC. This gives the protein CASSYASNYGYTF.

This clonotype was seen more than once but under ten times. The V gene is TRBV7-2, the J gene TRBJ2-7; D might be TRBD1 (6 bases). The V end lost 3 bases, the J end lost 1 base, and 10 bases lay between the germline ends. The CDR3 is 14 amino acids. Germline CDR1 is SGHTA and CDR2 is FQGNSA. The chain's CDR3 is CASSLGAGSYEQYF. As DNA, the CDR3 is TGTGCCAGCAGCTTGGGGGCAGGGTCCTACGAGCAGTACTTC. The variable domain in full, with the rest retrieved from reference TRBV7-2 and TRBJ2-7, is GAGVSQSPSNKVTEKGKDVELRCDPISGHTALYWYRQSLGQGLEFLIYFQGNSAPDKSGLPSDRFSAERTGGSVSTLTIQRTQQEDSAVYLCASSLGAGSYEQYFGPGTRLTVT.

The CDR3 region has the DNA TGTGCCAGCATCAAGCGGGAGGGGAACACCGGGGAGCTGTTTTTT. Amino acid sequence: CASIKREGNTGELFF. The chain has TRBV12-3 or TRBV12-4 and TRBJ2-2; 10 bases line up with TRBD2. With V trimmed by 7 bases and J by 1 base, 3 bases remained unmatched. The CDR3 has 15 residues.

The J gene is TRBJ1-5, the V gene TRBV20-1; 8 nucleotides align to TRBD1. J gave up 5 bases and V 4 bases, and 10 bases lay outside the gene matches. The germline gives CDR1 DFQATT, CDR2 SNEGSKA (reference sequence). The CDR3 sequence is 15 residues long. The CDR3, as DNA: TGCAGTGCTACCCCCGGGACAGGTAGGGATCAGCCCCAGCATTTT. This encodes CSATPGTGRDQPQHF.

This chain's CDR3 is CSARARGAHDTEAFF. CDR3 DNA sequence: TGCAGTGCTAGAGCCCGAGGGGCGCATGACACTGAAGCTTTCTTT. The chain combines TRBV20-1 with TRBJ1-1; tentative D call: TRBD1 (5 bases). CDR1 is DFQATT, CDR2 SNEGSKA, per germline (reference sequence). The CDR3 is 15 amino acids. Trimming took off 1 base at V and 3 bases at J, with 15 bases between the two ends.

The sample holds one count of this clonotype. The chain recombines TRBV6-5 with TRBJ2-3; 7 bases are shared with TRBD2. J was trimmed by 0 bases and V by 4 bases; bases with no gene match: 4. CDR1 and CDR2 (germline): MNHEY, SVGAGI. This CDR3 comprises 15 residues. Written as DNA, the CDR3 is TGTGCCAGCAGTTCGGGGGGTATAAGCACAGATACGCAGTATTTT. Translating gives CASSSGGISTDTQYF.

The chain combines TRBV7-3 with TRBJ2-6; D gene uncertain. CDR1 and CDR2 from the germline V gene are SGHTA and FQGTGA. The CDR3 is made up of 14 amino acids. The V gene lost 5 bases and the J gene lost 4 bases, with 9 bases spanning the gap. CDR3 in amino acids: CASSGPFGANVLTF. The CDR3 bases are TGTGCCAGCAGCGGCCCCTTCGGGGCCAACGTCCTGACTTTC.

This chain joins TRBV7-2 and TRBJ2-5; TRBD1 is a possible D gene (5 bases). Germline values: CDR1 SGHTA, CDR2 FQGNSA. The CDR3 runs 16 residues. V was pared by 3 bases and J by 4 bases, with 18 bases between. The CDR3 sequence is CASSLFGAAVGETQYF. DNA for the CDR3: TGTGCCAGCAGCTTGTTTGGGGCGGCGGTAGGAGAGACCCAGTACTTC.